Listed here are 28 T cell receptor beta chains from one sample, sequenced in a study of technical replicates of blood from several donors. Profiled with immunoSEQ multiplex PCR; TCRdb holds only in-frame clones, not every one. Found here are about 89,000 clones, about 94% of them singletons; the top ten hold about 0.25%. The sample consisted of T cells isolated from PBMCs. All receptors come from a human donor in good health.

This clone was detected only once. The rearrangement joins TRBV6-1 to TRBJ2-1; 9 bases map to TRBD2. Germline CDR1 MNHNS, CDR2 SASEGT. The CDR3 runs 17 residues. V lost 0 bases to trimming and J lost 2 bases; unmatched junction nucleotides: 5. The chain's CDR3 is CASSEAAGGPTYNEQFF. CDR3 nucleotides: TGTGCCAGCAGTGAAGCGGCGGGAGGGCCCACCTACAATGAGCAGTTCTTC.

The chain couples TRBV6-5 to TRBJ2-7; D is perhaps TRBD1 (6 bases). Per the germline V gene, CDR1 is MNHEY and CDR2 is SVGAGI. Trimming stripped 2 bases from V and 4 bases from J, with 12 bases between. This CDR3 comprises 14 residues. The CDR3 sequence is CASSYPTGLYEQYF. The CDR3 bases are TGTGCCAGCAGTTACCCGACAGGTTTATACGAGCAGTACTTC.

CDR3 sequence reads: CASRGTEFSNQPQHF. CDR3 nucleotide sequence: TGTGCCAGCAGGGGGACAGAGTTTAGCAATCAGCCCCAGCATTTT. V gene TRBV2 combines with J gene TRBJ1-5, with 7 bases lining up with TRBD1. The ends lost 6 bases at V and 0 bases at J; junction bases unmatched: 5. This CDR3 spans 15 amino acids. Germline V gene lookup returns CDR1 SNHLY and CDR2 FYNNEI.

J is TRBJ1-2 and V is TRBV6-6, with TRBD1 identical over 8 bases. The length of the CDR3 is 14 residues. CDR1 and CDR2 (germline): MNHNY, SVGAGI (reference sequence). The J segment lost 5 bases and the V segment lost 4 bases, leaving 6 bases of the junction unmatched. Written as DNA, the CDR3 is TGTGCCAGCAGTTCTTCAGGGGGCATATATGGCTACACCTTC. Amino acid sequence: CASSSSGGIYGYTF.

The gene calls are TRBV5-1 and TRBJ1-1; the D gene is possibly TRBD1 (6 bases). The CDR3 has 15 residues. The V gene lost 4 bases and the J gene lost 1 base, with 14 bases spanning the gap. The germline gives CDR1 SGHRS, CDR2 YFSETQ. The CDR3 protein is CASSIGQFGNTEAFF. CDR3 DNA sequence: TGCGCCAGCAGCATAGGACAGTTCGGGAACACTGAAGCTTTCTTT. Filled out from reference TRBV5-1 and TRBJ1-1, the complete variable domain reads KAGVTQTPRYLIKTRGQQVTLSCSPISGHRSVSWYQQTPGQGLQFLFEYFSETQRNKGNFPGRFSGRQFSNSRSEMNVSTLELGDSALYLCASSIGQFGNTEAFFGQGTRLTVV.

The genes are TRBV7-6 and TRBJ2-3, with D perhaps TRBD1 (5 bases). Germline V lookup: CDR1 SGHVS, CDR2 FNYEAQ. V was cut by 0 bases and J by 5 bases, with 15 bases left in between. This CDR3 has 16 residues. The CDR3 nucleotides are TGTGCCAGCAGCTTAGCGTTCAGGGTTGGAGTAGATACGCAGTATTTT. Residues: CASSLAFRVGVDTQYF.

This chain links TRBV2 with TRBJ2-4; 10 nucleotides line up with TRBD1. The CDR3 loop spans 15 amino acids. V gave up 6 bases and J gave up 15 bases; unmatched junction bases: 17. Germline lookup yields CDR1 SNHLY and CDR2 FYNNEI. Written as DNA, the CDR3 is TGTGCCAGCAGCAGAGCCGGGACAGGGGACGAAAGTGGGTACTTC. The encoded protein is CASSRAGTGDESGYF.

The V gene is TRBV7-9, the J gene TRBJ1-2; D might be TRBD1 (6 bases). Germline V gene sequence: CDR1 SEHNR, CDR2 FQNEAQ (reference sequence). This CDR3 contains 19 residues. V was trimmed by 2 bases and J by 0 bases, leaving 22 bases between them. The CDR3: CASSLSDLQTGKTNYGYTF. The CDR3 DNA reads TGTGCCAGCAGCTTATCCGACCTACAAACAGGGAAAACTAACTATGGCTACACCTTC.

The chain uses TRBV5-5 and TRBJ2-7; the D gene is possibly TRBD2 (6 bases). CDR3 length: 15 amino acids. Per the germline V gene, CDR1 is SGHKS and CDR2 is YYEKEE (reference sequence). Trimming pared 7 bases from V and 7 bases from J, leaving 24 bases between. The CDR3 region is CASVLGGLATREQYF. The CDR3 nucleotides read TGTGCCAGCGTTCTCGGGGGACTCGCAACGAGGGAGCAGTACTTC.

The chain has TRBV28 and TRBJ2-7, with D uncertain. The CDR3 is 15 residues long. The germline CDR1 and CDR2 sequences are MDHEN and SYDVKM. Trimming took 10 bases from V and 2 from J, leaving 21 bases between them. This chain's CDR3 is CATSLSGLGTYEQYF. For the CDR3, the DNA is TGTGCCACCTCCTTGTCGGGTCTAGGAACCTACGAGCAGTACTTC.

The DNA of the CDR3 is TGTGCCAGCAGCTCCCCTAGGGGGACAGGGTATAACACTGAAGCTTTCTTT. Its translation is CASSSPRGTGYNTEAFF. This chain connects TRBV7-2 to TRBJ1-1, with 9 bases lining up with TRBD1. This CDR3 contains 17 residues. V lost 4 bases, J lost 2 bases, and 11 bases stayed unmatched. CDR1 is SGHTA and CDR2 is FQGNSA in the germline V gene.

The genes are TRBV6-6 and TRBJ2-2; D perhaps matches TRBD1 (6 bases). V was pared by 2 bases and J by 1 base, with 11 bases between. The CDR3 contains 16 residues. Germline V gives CDR1 MNHNY, CDR2 SVGAGI (reference sequence). CDR3 bases: TGTGCCAGCAGTTACCTCAGGGGCGTGAACACCGGGGAGCTGTTTTTT. Amino acids: CASSYLRGVNTGELFF.

This chain connects TRBV4-1 to TRBJ1-2; a possible D gene is TRBD1 (5 bases). Looked up from germline, CDR1 is MGHRA and CDR2 is YSYEKL. The CDR3 has 13 amino acids. Trimming took 4 bases from V and 8 from J, leaving 14 bases between them. CDR3: CASSPTQGKGYTF. The CDR3 DNA sequence: TGCGCCAGCAGCCCTACCCAGGGAAAAGGCTACACCTTC.

The V gene is TRBV10-3, the J gene TRBJ1-2; 7 bases fit TRBD1. Trimming took 2 bases from V and 4 from J; bases not matched to a gene: 4. This CDR3 region has 14 residues. Germline V gene data show CDR1 as ENHRY and CDR2 as SYGVKD. The DNA of the CDR3 is TGTGCCATCAGTGAGGCTCACAGGGGCTATGGCTACACCTTC. This encodes CAISEAHRGYGYTF.

The chain joins TRBV30 to TRBJ2-5; no clear D gene. The germline V gene encodes CDR1 GTSNPN and CDR2 SVGIG (reference sequence). With 0 bases removed from V and 2 bases from J, the gap between germline ends came to 7 bases. This CDR3 contains 13 residues. CDR3: CAWSVQQQETQYF. In nucleotides, the CDR3 is TGTGCCTGGAGTGTACAGCAGCAAGAGACCCAGTACTTC.

The gene calls are TRBV4-2 and TRBJ2-3; 7 nucleotides agree with TRBD1. Germline V CDR1 and CDR2: LGHNA, YNFKEQ. The V gene end was trimmed by 0 bases and the J gene end by 3 bases; junction bases not matched to a gene: 3. This CDR3 contains 15 residues. The CDR3 DNA is TGTGCCAGCAGCCAAGAACAGGGGAGAACAGATACGCAGTATTTT. This codes for CASSQEQGRTDTQYF.

The rearrangement links TRBV6-6 to TRBJ1-1; D is unclear. CDR3 length: 15 residues. The germline V gene encodes CDR1 MNHNY and CDR2 SVGAGI (reference sequence). V lost 7 bases to trimming and J lost 1 base, with 16 bases between them. As DNA, the CDR3 is TGTGCCAGCATTTCGGGGTGGCAGACGAACACTGAAGCTTTCTTT. Protein sequence: CASISGWQTNTEAFF.

This rearrangement joins TRBV29-1 to TRBJ1-2, with a possible D match to TRBD1 (6 bases). The germline gives CDR1 SQVTM, CDR2 ANQGSEA. The CDR3 loop spans 15 amino acids. Between the trimmed V and J ends, which lost 2 bases and 4 bases, there was a span of 17 bases. DNA for the CDR3: TGCAGCGTTGAATTTTTGGGGGCGCCGGGCTATGGCTACACCTTC. Translated, it gives CSVEFLGAPGYGYTF.

The chain combines TRBV5-1 with TRBJ1-3; 7 positions agree with TRBD1. The CDR3 runs to 17 residues. Unmatched junction bases numbered 7, after V lost 1 base and J lost 0 bases. CDR1 and CDR2 from the germline V gene are SGHRS and YFSETQ. The CDR3 protein is CASSLQGGSSSGNTIYF. Written as DNA, the CDR3 is TGCGCCAGCAGCTTGCAGGGGGGATCGAGCTCTGGAAACACCATATATTTT.

CDR3 amino acids: CASITQPNTEAFF. In nucleotides, the CDR3 is TGCGCCAGTATAACTCAACCGAACACTGAAGCTTTCTTT. The chain uses TRBV10-2 and TRBJ1-1; D gene ambiguous. V lost 9 bases and J lost 1, with 12 bases in between. This CDR3 comprises 13 residues. Germline V gene lookup returns CDR1 WSHSY and CDR2 SAAADI.

The V and J genes are TRBV14 and TRBJ2-2; D perhaps matches TRBD2 (6 bases). V was pared by 4 bases and J by 5 bases, with 17 bases between. CDR3 length: 16 amino acids. CDR1 and CDR2 (germline): SGHDN, FVKESK. CDR3 protein: CASSRTGTGLTGELFF. As DNA, the CDR3 is TGTGCCAGCAGCCGAACCGGGACTGGTTTGACCGGGGAGCTGTTTTTT.

The chain employs TRBV7-9 and TRBJ2-7; 13 bases agree with TRBD2. V was pared by 3 bases and J by 2 bases, with 1 base of the junction left unmatched. Germline V gene data show CDR1 as SEHNR and CDR2 as FQNEAQ (reference sequence). CDR3 size: 15 residues. The CDR3 reads CASSFTSGGAYEQYF. CDR3 nucleotides: TGTGCCAGCAGCTTTACTAGCGGGGGGGCCTACGAGCAGTACTTC.

The rearrangement joins TRBV11-3 to TRBJ2-7, with TRBD1 as a possible D gene (6 bases). Germline V CDR1 and CDR2: SGHNT, YENEEA. CDR3 length equals 14 residues. The V gene lost 8 bases and the J gene lost 4 bases, with 18 bases spanning the gap. The CDR3 here is CASSSDWGQYEQYF. CDR3 DNA sequence: TGTGCCAGCTCCTCGGACTGGGGGCAGTACGAGCAGTACTTC.

The chain couples TRBV13 to TRBJ1-2; 8 positions match TRBD1. The germline gives CDR1 PRHDT, CDR2 FYEKMQ (reference sequence). V gave up 4 bases and J gave up 6 bases; unmatched junction bases: 7. The CDR3 runs 14 residues. The DNA for the CDR3 is TGTGCCAGCAGCTCACGACAGGGGCAGGATGGCTACACCTTC. Its translation is CASSSRQGQDGYTF.

This sequence joins TRBV23-1 and TRBJ2-5; TRBD2 aligns across 13 bases. TRBV23-1 is given ORF status, its function remaining uncertain. J was trimmed by 3 bases and V by 9 bases; bases with no gene match: 13. This CDR3 has 17 amino acids. CDR3 protein: CARWRLAGGLVKETQYF. The CDR3 nucleotides read TGCGCCAGATGGAGACTAGCGGGAGGACTGGTTAAAGAGACCCAGTACTTC.

The chain uses TRBV15 and TRBJ2-1; 12 nucleotides match TRBD2. This CDR3 contains 19 residues. Germline V gene lookup returns CDR1 LNHNV and CDR2 YYDKDF (reference sequence). V was pared by 2 bases and J by 4 bases, with 12 bases of the junction left unmatched. The CDR3 nucleotides are TGTGCCACCAGCAGACGCCCCGGACTAGCGGGACAAGCTTACAATGAGCAGTTCTTC. Its protein product is CATSRRPGLAGQAYNEQFF. Based on the CDR3 plus reference TRBV15 and TRBJ2-1, the full variable domain is DAMVIQNPRYQVTQFGKPVTLSCSQTLNHNVMYWYQQKSSQAPKLLFHYYDKDFNNEADTPDNFQSRRPNTSFCFLDIRSPGLGDTAMYLCATSRRPGLAGQAYNEQFFGPGTRLTVL.

The gene calls are TRBV5-1 and TRBJ2-7; 13 positions match TRBD2. V lost 0 bases, J lost 9 bases, and 9 bases stayed unmatched. Looked up from germline, CDR1 is SGHRS and CDR2 is YFSETQ. The CDR3 spans 16 residues. The CDR3 is CASSLALAGGAGRQYF. CDR3 in DNA: TGCGCCAGCAGCTTGGCACTAGCGGGGGGGGCAGGTAGGCAGTACTTC.

The chain joins TRBV5-1 to TRBJ2-3; 8 nucleotides align to TRBD2. CDR1 is SGHRS and CDR2 is YFSETQ in the germline V gene. Unmatched junction bases numbered 6, after V lost 0 bases and J lost 6 bases. The CDR3 contains 15 residues. The CDR3 sequence: CASSLDPGGDDTQYF. CDR3 sequence (DNA): TGCGCCAGCAGCTTGGATCCGGGAGGGGACGATACGCAGTATTTT.